This T cell receptor beta chain was identified in a study of control samples from healthy donors and cancer patients. CDR3 length: 16 amino acids. Trimming cost V 3 bases and J 0 bases, with 17 bases left between them. CDR1 is GTSNPN and CDR2 is SVGIG in the germline V gene (reference sequence). The repertoire was sequenced with immunoSEQ multiplex PCR; TCRdb's copy has only in-frame clones and lacks some. The sample has 160,000 or so clones; roughly 93% are singletons. The V gene is TRBV30, the J gene TRBJ1-1; D is undetermined. The receptor was derived from a man over 45 in good health. Sequences were obtained from blood. As DNA, the CDR3 is TGTGCCTGGAGCTCCGCCCGGACGGATTTGAACACTGAAGCTTTCTTT. Translation gives CAWSSARTDLNTEAFF.